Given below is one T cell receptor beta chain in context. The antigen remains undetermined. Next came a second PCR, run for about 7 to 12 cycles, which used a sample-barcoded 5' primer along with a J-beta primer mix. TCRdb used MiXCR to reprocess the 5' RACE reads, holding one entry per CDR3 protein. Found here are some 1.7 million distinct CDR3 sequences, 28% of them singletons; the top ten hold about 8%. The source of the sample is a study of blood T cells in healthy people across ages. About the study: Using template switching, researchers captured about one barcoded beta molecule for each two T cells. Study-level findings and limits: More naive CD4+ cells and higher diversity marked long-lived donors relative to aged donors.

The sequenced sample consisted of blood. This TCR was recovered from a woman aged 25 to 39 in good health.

The CDR3 DNA sequence: TGCAGTGCTAGAGGTCGGGAAGGGTATGATTCACCCCTCCACTTT. Translated: CSARGREGYDSPLHF. The rearrangement uses TRBV20-1 and TRBJ1-6; D not resolved. Germline assignment: CDR1 DFQATT and CDR2 SNEGSKA (reference sequence). V gave up 1 base and J gave up 8 bases, with 15 bases separating them. The CDR3 consists of 15 residues.